A selection of T cell receptor beta chains follows, all from one sample in a study of T cell clonotyping in hematopoietic cell transplantation. Generated by immunoSEQ multiplex PCR, the TCRdb table keeps only in-frame clones and is missing some. The sample includes more than 8,000 clones, approximately 84% of them seen just once. This specimen was peripheral blood mononuclear cells, taken before stem cell transplant. The receptors come from a woman aged 60-70 years with acute myeloid leukemia. Some clones in this sample may be carry-over from other donors' samples. The CDR3 runs from the conserved cysteine through the conserved F or W. The order of the fields is clone size, V gene, D gene, J gene, CDR3 DNA, CDR3 protein. A D gene is named only where the DNA matches it firmly. Clone size is shown for a subset of rows, as once, few, many or a class of expanded clone.

>.|TRBV2|.|TRBJ2-5
TGTGCCAGCAGTGAATCGGAGACCCAGTACTTC
CASSESETQYF
>.|TRBV7-6|TRBD1|TRBJ1-5
TGTGCCAGCAGCTGGGGGACAGGGCTAGGACAGCCCCAGCATTTT
CASSWGTGLGQPQHF
>.|TRBV6-5|TRBD2|TRBJ2-1
TGTGCCAGCAGTCTTACACTAGCGGGAGGGGAGCAGTTCTTC
CASSLTLAGGEQFF
>.|TRBV29-1|.|TRBJ1-5
TGCAGCGTTGCAGGGCTGGATCAGCCCCAGCATTTT
CSVAGLDQPQHF
>few|TRBV18|.|TRBJ1-2
TGTGCCAGCTCACCGAACACAGAATCATCCTATGGCTACACCTTC
CASSPNTESSYGYTF
>once|TRBV19|.|TRBJ1-4
TGTGCCAGTAGTATCGGTAGGATGAATGAAAAACTGTTTTTT
CASSIGRMNEKLFF
>.|TRBV7-8|.|TRBJ2-1
TGTGCCAGTTCCCCGATAGAGAGTGAGCAGTTCTTC
CASSPIESEQFF
>.|TRBV2|.|TRBJ2-7
TGTGCCAGCAGTGAACCCAGGATCGAGCAGTACTTC
CASSEPRIEQYF
>.|TRBV5-1|.|TRBJ2-1
TGCGCCAGCAGCCGGGACTCTTCCCTGTACAATGAGCAGTTCTTC
CASSRDSSLYNEQFF
>once|TRBV15|.|TRBJ2-1
TGTGCCACCAGCAGAGGGAGGGGGTTGAGGGATGAGCAGTTCTTC
CATSRGRGLRDEQFF
>few|TRBV7-2|TRBD2|TRBJ2-3
TGTGCCAGCAGCTTGAGAGTGGTCGTCGGGCTAGCGGGAGATACGCAGTATTTT
CASSLRVVVGLAGDTQYF
>.|TRBV5-4|TRBD1|TRBJ1-2
TGTGCCAGCAGCTCCGGGACAGGGGGGGACGGCTACACCTTC
CASSSGTGGDGYTF
>.|TRBV9|TRBD1|TRBJ2-3
TGTGCCAGCAGCGTAGAGGGGAGGACAGGGGCGGTGAGGGATACGCAGTATTTT
CASSVEGRTGAVRDTQYF
>.|TRBV5-1|TRBD1|TRBJ1-5
TGCGCCAGCAGCTCAGGGACAGAGCCTAGCAATCAGCCCCAGCATTTT
CASSSGTEPSNQPQHF
>.|TRBV6-5|TRBD2|TRBJ2-5
TGTGCCAGCAGTTACTCAACTAGCGCCGGAGAGACCCAGTACTTC
CASSYSTSAGETQYF
>.|TRBV25-1|.|TRBJ2-5
TGTGCCAGCATGCGAAGACAGACCCCACTAGGGGAGACCCAGTACTTC
CASMRRQTPLGETQYF
>.|TRBV7-9|.|TRBJ2-1
TGTGCCAGCAGCTCCTCCGGCGTAGTCGAGCAGTTCTTC
CASSSSGVVEQFF
>.|TRBV2|TRBD1|TRBJ1-1
TGTGCCAGCAGTGAGGCGACAGGGTATATAGGCACTGAAGCTTTCTTT
CASSEATGYIGTEAFF
>.|TRBV5-6|TRBD2|TRBJ2-1
TGTGCCAGCACCCGGGAGGGTGAGCAGTTCTTC
CASTREGEQFF
>.|TRBV19|TRBD2|TRBJ2-5
TGTGCCAGTAGTAGGGGAGGACTAGCGGGAGAAGGATTCGAGACCCAGTACTTC
CASSRGGLAGEGFETQYF